A single sample gave rise to the 14 T cell receptor beta chains below, sequenced in a study of CD8+ T cells in alopecia areata. cDNA reverse transcribed from extracted RNA served as the sequencing template. TCRdb keeps only in-frame clones here, not all; method: immunoSEQ multiplex PCR. This sample has roughly 250,000 clones, with 67% found just once. The sequencing here drew on CD4+ T cells sorted from blood, taken at week 0. The receptors derive from a human donor with alopecia areata.

This clone turned up a few times. V and J are TRBV5-6 and TRBJ2-2, with D uncertain. CDR1 and CDR2 from the germline V gene are SGHDT and YYEEEE. The ends were cut back, 5 bases at V and 2 bases at J, with 4 bases in the middle. The CDR3 is 12 amino acids. In DNA form, the CDR3 reads TGTGCCAGCAGAGTCAACACCGGGGAGCTGTTTTTT. It is translated as CASRVNTGELFF.

The chain uses TRBV18 and TRBJ2-1; TRBD2 agrees at 10 bases. Germline V gene data show CDR1 as KGHSH and CDR2 as LQKENI. Germline trimming cut 1 base from V and 10 bases from J; bases unmatched to any gene: 1. The CDR3 is made up of 13 amino acids. CDR3 coding DNA: TGTGCCAGCTCACCACTGACTAGCGGGGAGCAGTTCTTC. Amino acid sequence: CASSPLTSGEQFF.

This clone has a single count. The chain uses TRBV7-2 and TRBJ1-6, with 9 bases fitting TRBD1. The CDR3 has 16 amino acids. In germline, CDR1 is SGHTA, CDR2 FQGNSA. V lost 5 bases, J lost 9 bases, and 11 bases stayed unmatched. The CDR3 sequence: CASSPGTGSPISPLHF. For the CDR3, the DNA is TGTGCCAGCAGCCCTGGGACAGGGAGTCCCATTTCACCCCTCCACTTT.

The chain has TRBV29-1 and TRBJ2-7; TRBD2 matches 12 bases. The CDR3 totals 13 residues. V gave up 6 bases and J gave up 6 bases; unmatched junction bases: 6. Germline CDR1 reads SQVTM; CDR2 reads ANQGSEA. The CDR3 nucleotides are TGCAGCGTGGCTAGCGGGGGGGCAGCCGAGCAGTACTTC. Protein: CSVASGGAAEQYF.

This chain joins TRBV7-8 and TRBJ1-2, with D possibly TRBD1 on 6 matching bases. Looked up from germline, CDR1 is SGHVS and CDR2 is FQNEAQ. The CDR3 runs to 14 residues. Trimming stripped 0 bases from V and 3 bases from J, with 8 bases between. The CDR3 sequence is CASSLADSYYGYTF. DNA of the CDR3: TGTGCCAGCAGCTTAGCGGACAGTTACTATGGCTACACCTTC. Full variable domain (remainder filled in from reference TRBV7-8 and TRBJ1-2): GAGVSQSPRYKVAKRGQDVALRCDPISGHVSLFWYQQALGQGPEFLTYFQNEAQLDKSGLPSDRFFAERPEGSVSTLKIQRTQQEDSAVYLCASSLADSYYGYTFGSGTRLTVV.

J is TRBJ1-5 and V is TRBV6-5; D not certain. Germline assignment: CDR1 MNHEY and CDR2 SVGAGI. V lost 2 bases and J 6 bases, leaving 8 bases between the germline ends. This CDR3 has 13 amino acids. CDR3 in DNA: TGTGCCAGCAGTTACCCTATCACTCAGCCCCAGCATTTT. Translating it yields CASSYPITQPQHF.

The chain is built from TRBV11-1 and TRBJ2-2, with 12 nucleotides matching TRBD2. The CDR3 covers 16 residues. The J segment lost 4 bases and the V segment lost 4 bases, leaving 4 bases of the junction unmatched. CDR1 SGHAT and CDR2 FQDESV come from the germline V gene (reference sequence). CDR3 sequence (DNA): TGTGCCAGCAGCTCGACTAGCGGGGGTAGCACCGGGGAGCTGTTTTTT. Protein sequence: CASSSTSGGSTGELFF.

In its sample, this clone was seen a few times. CDR3 in amino acids: CATSRDLTSRAFF. The DNA for the CDR3 is TGTGCCACCAGCAGAGATCTGACCTCGAGGGCTTTCTTT. This chain connects TRBV15 to TRBJ1-1; D remains unclear. The CDR3 has 13 residues. V was trimmed by 0 bases and J by 11 bases, leaving 13 bases between them. In germline, CDR1 is LNHNV, CDR2 YYDKDF (reference sequence).

The gene calls are TRBV5-6 and TRBJ2-7, with 14 bases that match TRBD2. The CDR3 runs to 16 residues. Germline V lookup: CDR1 SGHDT, CDR2 YYEEEE. V lost 3 bases, J lost 3 bases, and 5 bases stayed unmatched. This CDR3 reads CASSYWTSGGNYEQYF. CDR3 coding DNA: TGTGCCAGCAGCTACTGGACTAGCGGGGGGAACTACGAGCAGTACTTC. Filled out from reference TRBV5-6 and TRBJ2-7, the complete variable domain reads DAGVTQSPTHLIKTRGQQVTLRCSPKSGHDTVSWYQQALGQGPQFIFQYYEEEERQRGNFPDRFSGHQFPNYSSELNVNALLLGDSALYLCASSYWTSGGNYEQYFGPGTRLTVT.

The V gene is TRBV15, the J gene TRBJ1-1, with D hard to call. Trimming stripped 2 bases from V and 2 bases from J, with 9 bases between. The CDR3 length is 14 residues. Germline CDR1 LNHNV, CDR2 YYDKDF (reference sequence). CDR3 bases: TGTGCCACCAGCAGACAGGATTACAACACTGAAGCTTTCTTT. It specifies CATSRQDYNTEAFF.

This clone was detected once. The gene calls are TRBV25-1 and TRBJ2-7, with D tentatively TRBD1 (5 bases). CDR3 length: 14 residues. V was clipped by 9 bases and J by 0 bases, with 15 bases between them. CDR1 is MGHDK and CDR2 is SYGVNS in the germline V gene. The CDR3 DNA is TGTGCCAGTCTGGACATGCCGAGCTCCTACGAGCAGTACTTC. This sequence encodes CASLDMPSSYEQYF.

A few counts support this clone. The chain recombines TRBV10-3 with TRBJ2-7; 7 bases align to TRBD1. Germline trimming cut 3 bases from V and 0 bases from J; bases unmatched to any gene: 8. Looked up from germline, CDR1 is ENHRY and CDR2 is SYGVKD. The CDR3 contains 16 residues. CDR3 nucleotide sequence: TGTGCCATCAGTGATCCAAAGGGACAGCGCTCCTACGAGCAGTACTTC. Translating it yields CAISDPKGQRSYEQYF.

This clone was observed a handful of times. The chain combines TRBV29-1 with TRBJ2-4; TRBD2 aligns across 9 bases. Germline V gene lookup returns CDR1 SQVTM and CDR2 ANQGSEA. Losses at the gene ends were 3 bases for V and 8 bases for J; bases not matched to a gene: 14. The CDR3 runs to 16 residues. CDR3 loop: CSVDSIDLAGRDIQYF. The CDR3 nucleotides read TGCAGCGTTGATTCAATTGACCTAGCGGGGAGGGACATTCAGTACTTC.

Concerning this clone: The sample contains more than one DNA sequence encoding this CDR3. The CDR3 region is CAWTRPALYEQYF. CDR3 sequence (DNA): TGTGCCTGGACTAGACCGGCGCTCTACGAGCAGTACTTC. The rearrangement links TRBV30 to TRBJ2-7, with no clear D. The germline gives CDR1 GTSNPN, CDR2 SVGIG (reference sequence). V was shortened by 4 bases and J by 3 bases, with 13 bases between the two germline ends. The CDR3 consists of 13 residues. The whole variable domain, filled in from reference TRBV30 and TRBJ2-7, reads SQTIHQWPATLVQPVGSPLSLECTVEGTSNPNLYWYRQAAGRGLQLLFYSVGIGQISSEVPQNLSASRPQDRQFILSSKKLLLSDSGFYLCAWTRPALYEQYFGPGTRLTVT.